This T cell receptor (beta chain) was captured by sequencing in a study of T-cell memory formation after mild COVID-19. TCRdb ran MiXCR on the 5' RACE reads and lists one entry per CDR3 protein. The sample lists about half a million distinct CDR3 sequences; 18% were seen once. V lost 4 bases and J lost 0, with 16 bases in between. Germline V lookup: CDR1 MNHEY, CDR2 SMNVEV (reference sequence). The CDR3 runs 17 residues. Sequences were obtained from PBMCs or a T cell subset sorted from them (not recorded which). This chain links TRBV27 with TRBJ2-4; no clear D gene. This TCR was sampled from an adult woman who had mild COVID-19 (a few samples of this study predate the infection). Cell type and time point are not known. CDR3 residues: CASSSIRMELAKNIQYF. The CDR3, as DNA: TGTGCCAGCAGTTCTATACGTATGGAACTAGCCAAAAACATTCAGTACTTC.